The rows below give T cell receptor beta chains drawn from one sample of a study of a mutant IDH1 vaccine in newly diagnosed glioma. TCRdb's copy holds only in-frame clones and misses some; the assay was immunoSEQ multiplex PCR. Of just under 95,000 clones in the sample, about four fifths were seen once. Sample: PBMCs, taken from a glioma patient treated with radiotherapy, temozolomide or both. These receptors were collected from a woman in her forties or fifties with glioma. The CDR3 runs from the conserved cysteine through the conserved F or W. The D gene is left open where the match is weak. Size values are once, few and many counts, or a class for expanded clones, and some rows have none.

V gene	J gene	D gene	clone size	CDR3 protein	CDR3 DNA
TRBV7-2	TRBJ1-1	-	-	CASSWSGEAFF	TGTGCCAGCAGCTGGTCTGGAGAAGCTTTCTTT
TRBV27	TRBJ1-2	-	-	CASSRRDPGPADGYTF	TGTGCCAGCAGTCGCCGGGACCCAGGACCGGCCGATGGCTACACCTTC
TRBV18	TRBJ2-7	-	-	CASSPLGPPGIHEQYF	TGTGCCAGCTCACCACTGGGCCCACCAGGTATACACGAGCAGTACTTC
TRBV10-3	TRBJ1-2	-	-	CAISESNNYGYTF	TGTGCCATCAGTGAGTCGAACAACTATGGCTACACCTTC
TRBV4-1	TRBJ2-7	-	-	CASSQGQGPIYEQYF	TGCGCCAGCAGCCAAGGGCAGGGGCCCATCTACGAGCAGTACTTC
TRBV10-3	TRBJ2-3	TRBD2	-	CANSGGARSTDTQYF	TGTGCCAACAGCGGGGGGGCCAGGAGCACAGATACGCAGTATTTT
TRBV9	TRBJ1-2	-	once	CASSVQGSYGYTF	TGTGCCAGCAGCGTACAGGGTTCTTATGGCTACACCTTC
TRBV19	TRBJ2-2	TRBD2	-	CASSIVAGERGELFF	TGTGCCAGTAGTATAGTAGCGGGGGAGCGCGGGGAGCTGTTTTTT
TRBV25-1	TRBJ2-6	-	-	CASSGTAGANVLTF	TGTGCCAGCAGTGGGACAGCTGGGGCCAACGTCCTGACTTTC
TRBV6-1	TRBJ2-7	TRBD1	once	CASSEDDRGHEQYF	TGTGCCAGCAGTGAAGATGACAGGGGCCACGAGCAGTACTTC
TRBV18	TRBJ1-1	-	-	CASHPGVGATEAFF	TGTGCCAGCCACCCCGGCGTAGGGGCCACTGAAGCTTTCTTT
TRBV11-2	TRBJ2-7	TRBD1	-	CASSLRDSVYEQYF	TGTGCCAGCAGCCTCCGGGACAGTGTCTACGAGCAGTACTTC
TRBV2	TRBJ2-5	-	-	CASLSRGYLQETQYF	TGTGCCAGCCTTTCTAGAGGGTACCTCCAAGAGACCCAGTACTTC
TRBV9	TRBJ2-7	-	-	CASSGGQVGSEQYF	TGTGCCAGCAGCGGTGGGCAGGTCGGCTCCGAGCAGTACTTC
TRBV6-4	TRBJ2-7	-	-	CASTQLVPRRWAYEQYF	TGTGCCAGCACCCAGCTCGTTCCGAGGCGATGGGCCTACGAGCAGTACTTC
TRBV5-6	TRBJ2-1	TRBD1	-	CASSIRDRGSYNEQFF	TGTGCCAGCAGCATACGGGACAGGGGATCCTACAATGAGCAGTTCTTC
TRBV6-5	TRBJ2-7	-	-	CASSKGFGQYF	TGTGCCAGCAGTAAGGGGTTCGGGCAGTACTTC
TRBV5-1	TRBJ1-1	TRBD1	few	CASSPTGTGGEAFF	TGCGCCAGCAGCCCGACCGGGACAGGGGGTGAAGCTTTCTTT
TRBV19	TRBJ1-6	TRBD1	-	CASTRDRLSPLHF	TGTGCCAGTACCCGGGACAGACTTTCACCCCTCCACTTT
TRBV19	TRBJ2-7	TRBD1	-	CASSPDGRGGEDEQYF	TGTGCCAGTAGTCCTGACGGACGAGGGGGCGAGGACGAGCAGTACTTC
TRBV7-9	TRBJ1-2	-	-	CASSLTGSRYNYGYTF	TGTGCCAGCAGCTTAACTGGGAGCCGATATAACTATGGCTACACCTTC
TRBV30	TRBJ1-3	TRBD1	-	CAWSVSRQGGNTIYF	TGTGCCTGGAGTGTATCGAGACAGGGCGGGAACACCATATATTTT
TRBV18	TRBJ1-2	-	-	CASSPSTEYYGYTF	TGTGCCAGCTCACCTTCGACGGAGTACTATGGCTACACCTTC
TRBV18	TRBJ2-7	-	-	CASSPKTGPTYEQYF	TGTGCCAGCTCACCTAAGACGGGCCCAACCTACGAGCAGTACTTC
TRBV2	TRBJ1-4	-	-	CASTPGPTNEKLFF	TGTGCCAGCACCCCGGGGCCCACTAATGAAAAACTGTTTTTT
TRBV2	TRBJ1-2	-	few	CASSEALRAGYTF	TGTGCCAGCAGTGAAGCCCTGCGGGCTGGCTACACCTTC
TRBV5-6	TRBJ1-2	-	-	CASSRLGLGDEGYTF	TGTGCCAGCAGCCGGCTGGGATTAGGGGATGAAGGCTACACCTTC
TRBV27	TRBJ2-2	-	-	CASSPMGSGAGELFF	TGTGCCAGCAGTCCCATGGGTTCAGGGGCCGGGGAGCTGTTTTTT
TRBV9	TRBJ1-1	TRBD1	-	CASSGIDRAVTEAFF	TGTGCCAGCAGCGGAATAGACAGGGCTGTGACCGAAGCTTTCTTT
TRBV4-1	TRBJ1-4	-	-	CASSPMSGAVEKLFF	TGCGCCAGCAGCCCCATGTCGGGGGCGGTAGAAAAACTGTTTTTT
TRBV28	TRBJ1-2	-	-	CASSSRGGWAYGYTF	TGTGCCAGCAGTTCCCGGGGAGGGTGGGCCTATGGCTACACCTTC
TRBV9	TRBJ1-2	TRBD1	-	CASSVASTGGYGYTF	TGTGCCAGCAGCGTAGCTTCAACAGGGGGCTATGGCTACACCTTC
TRBV7-2	TRBJ1-4	-	-	CASSLRQTTNEKLFF	TGTGCCAGCAGCCTCCGACAGACAACTAATGAAAAACTGTTTTTT
TRBV6-5	TRBJ1-2	-	-	CASSLPGGKNYGYTF	TGTGCCAGCAGTCTCCCGGGGGGGAAGAACTATGGCTACACCTTC
TRBV27	TRBJ1-5	-	-	CASSPPGLLFPRPQHF	TGTGCCAGCAGTCCTCCGGGCCTTCTTTTCCCCAGGCCCCAGCATTTT
TRBV27	TRBJ1-2	-	-	CASTGAVGANRGYTF	TGTGCCAGCACCGGGGCGGTGGGGGCAAATCGGGGCTACACCTTC
TRBV7-2	TRBJ2-7	-	-	CASSGYRNPYEQYF	TGTGCCAGCAGCGGTTACAGGAACCCCTACGAGCAGTACTTC
TRBV19	TRBJ1-5	TRBD1	-	CASSHWTGSNQPQHF	TGTGCCAGTAGCCACTGGACAGGTAGCAATCAGCCCCAGCATTTT
TRBV2	TRBJ1-2	-	-	CASIPGANYGYTF	TGTGCCAGCATCCCCGGAGCTAACTATGGCTACACCTTC
TRBV5-1	TRBJ1-1	TRBD1	-	CASSQGGAPEAFF	TGCGCCAGCAGCCAGGGGGGGGCCCCTGAAGCTTTCTTT
TRBV5-4	TRBJ2-1	TRBD2	-	CASTSGGVADYNEQFF	TGTGCCAGCACCTCCGGGGGGGTAGCGGACTACAATGAGCAGTTCTTC
TRBV5-4	TRBJ1-1	TRBD1	-	CASSPDRAIGEAFF	TGTGCCAGCAGCCCAGACAGGGCTATCGGTGAAGCTTTCTTT
TRBV11-2	TRBJ2-7	-	-	CASSLAYEQYF	TGTGCCAGCAGCCTCGCCTACGAGCAGTACTTC
TRBV6-6	TRBJ1-5	TRBD1	-	CASIGQGGNQPQHF	TGTGCCAGCATCGGTCAGGGGGGGAATCAGCCCCAGCATTTT
TRBV15	TRBJ2-7	-	-	CATSRGGGSSYEQYF	TGTGCCACCAGCAGAGGAGGAGGGTCCTCCTACGAGCAGTACTTC
TRBV5-4	TRBJ1-4	-	few	CASSLYSQGREKLFF	TGTGCCAGCAGCTTGTATTCTCAGGGGCGGGAAAAACTGTTTTTT
TRBV6-1	TRBJ2-2	TRBD2	-	CASSSLAANTGELFF	TGTGCCAGCAGTTCACTAGCGGCGAACACCGGGGAGCTGTTTTTT
TRBV9	TRBJ1-1	-	-	CASSVMGAREAFF	TGTGCCAGCAGCGTAATGGGGGCCAGGGAAGCTTTCTTT
TRBV6-6	TRBJ1-3	-	-	CASSNRQASSGNTIYF	TGTGCCAGCAGTAACAGACAAGCCTCCTCTGGAAACACCATATATTTT
TRBV7-2	TRBJ1-5	-	-	CASSLGGLQPQHF	TGTGCCAGCAGCCTAGGGGGGCTTCAGCCCCAGCATTTT
TRBV27	TRBJ1-6	-	few	CASSLQLGSPLHF	TGTGCCAGCAGTCTCCAACTTGGCTCACCCCTCCACTTT
TRBV7-3	TRBJ1-6	TRBD1	few	CASSLTPGQALHF	TGTGCCAGCAGCCTTACACCGGGACAGGCCCTCCACTTT
TRBV5-1	TRBJ2-5	TRBD2	-	CASFELAGGQETQYF	TGCGCCAGCTTCGAACTAGCGGGGGGCCAAGAGACCCAGTACTTC
TRBV7-8	TRBJ1-5	TRBD1	-	CASSLEGVGTDSNQPQHF	TGTGCCAGCAGCTTAGAGGGAGTAGGGACAGATAGCAATCAGCCCCAGCATTTT
TRBV7-2	TRBJ1-6	-	-	CASSLVRDSPLHF	TGTGCCAGCAGCTTAGTAAGGGACTCTCCCCTCCACTTT
TRBV7-6	TRBJ2-5	-	-	CASSSQETQYF	TGTGCCAGCAGCTCACAAGAGACCCAGTACTTC
TRBV2	TRBJ1-1	-	-	CASSEVRTGNTEAFF	TGTGCCAGCAGTGAAGTTCGGACCGGGAACACTGAAGCTTTCTTT
TRBV9	TRBJ2-1	TRBD1	-	CASSVGTGGNNEQFF	TGTGCCAGCAGCGTTGGGACAGGGGGTAACAATGAGCAGTTCTTC
TRBV5-8	TRBJ1-1	TRBD1	-	CASSSSRDRLMNTEAFF	TGTGCCAGCAGCTCTAGCCGGGACAGACTTATGAACACTGAAGCTTTCTTT
TRBV7-9	TRBJ1-1	-	-	CASSLVWTEAFF	TGTGCCAGCAGCTTAGTGTGGACTGAAGCTTTCTTT